The clone carrying this TCR beta chain has a single count. The protocol was immunoSEQ multiplex PCR, while the TCRdb copy is restricted to in-frame clones and leaves out a portion. The table has 75,000 to 100,000 clones, 85% seen once. This record comes from a study of T cell responses to AZD1222 COVID-19 vaccine. The CDR3 consists of 15 residues. The germline V and J ends were trimmed by 5 bases and 2 bases, with 15 bases remaining between them. Germline lookup yields CDR1 MDHEN and CDR2 SYDVKM. This receptor was identified in an adult in good health. The sample here was peripheral blood, taken on day 0 of AZD1222 vaccination. The V call is TRBV28, the J call TRBJ1-2, with unresolved D. The CDR3 DNA reads TGTGCCAGCAGTACATTGTCGGCTGGGAACTATGGCTACACCTTC. Its protein is CASSTLSAGNYGYTF.